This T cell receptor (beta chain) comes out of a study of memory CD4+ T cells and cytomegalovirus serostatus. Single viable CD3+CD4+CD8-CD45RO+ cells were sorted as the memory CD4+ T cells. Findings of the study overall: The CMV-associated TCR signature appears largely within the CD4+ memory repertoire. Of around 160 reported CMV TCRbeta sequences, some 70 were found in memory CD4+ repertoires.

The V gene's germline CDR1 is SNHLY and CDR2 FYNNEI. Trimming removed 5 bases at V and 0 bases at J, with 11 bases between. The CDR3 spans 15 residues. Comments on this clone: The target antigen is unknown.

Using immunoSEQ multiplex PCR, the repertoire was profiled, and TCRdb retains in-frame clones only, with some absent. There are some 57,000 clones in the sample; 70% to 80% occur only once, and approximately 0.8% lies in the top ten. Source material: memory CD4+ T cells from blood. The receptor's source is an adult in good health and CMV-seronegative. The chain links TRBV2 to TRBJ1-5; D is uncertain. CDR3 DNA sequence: TGTGCCAGCAGTCCAACCGGGAGTAGCAATCAGCCCCAGCATTTT. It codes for CASSPTGSSNQPQHF.